Reported below is one T cell receptor (beta chain). Its antigen is as yet unknown. This sample was included in a study of T cell responses to AZD1222 COVID-19 vaccine. On the study more broadly: Analysis merged second doses at about 4 or about 12 weeks.

Produced via immunoSEQ multiplex PCR; TCRdb's table is partial and in-frame only. The sample includes around 150,000 clones, 90% to 95% of them seen just once. Regarding the study as a whole: Nearly half of unique spike-specific TCRs reportedly avoided B.1.351 and B.1.1.7 mutated regions. Two AZD1222 administrations were followed by greater Spike-specific TCR breadth and depth.

V lost 5 bases to trimming and J lost 0 bases, with 16 bases between them. This CDR3 region has 17 residues. In germline, CDR1 is SGHTA, CDR2 FQGNSA. This clonotype originated in an adult in good health. V usage is TRBV7-2 and J usage is TRBJ1-4, with D possibly matching TRBD1 (6 bases). The sequenced sample was peripheral blood, obtained on day 0 of AZD1222 vaccination. The CDR3 sequence is CASSPAGGATTNEKLFF. The CDR3 DNA reads TGTGCCAGCAGCCCCGCTGGGGGGGCTACAACTAATGAAAAACTGTTTTTT.